The sequence of this T cell receptor beta chain was determined in a study of blood T cell repertoires in COVID-19 (TCRdb year 2020). Regarding the complete study: The collaborator samples originated in the United States, Italy and Spain and spanned the acute and convalescent phases of COVID-19. The prospective study material was composed of cDNA or gDNA derived from T cells, B-cell-depleted T cells, or PBMCs. Subjects who had been exposed to COVID-19, were actively infected with it, or had recovered from it provided the deeply sampled blood TCRbeta repertoires that made up the dataset. A freely available public database, intended as a resource for researchers studying the immune response to SARS-CoV-2, is where the repertoires were released. The samples were drawn from the first 160 participants of the ongoing ImmuneRACE study and from some 1,300 subjects provided by 6 global collaborators. The sample metadata nearly always contained a de-identified subject ID, COVID-19 status, age in years and sex. Where available, HLA class I and class II types were obtained from metadata supplied by the sample provider rather than from assay-based typing.

TCRbeta CDR3 regions were amplified from genomic DNA by means of the immunoSEQ Assay, a bias-controlled multiplex PCR. In the paper's pipeline: Nucleated cell counts per sample were estimated from amplification of reference gene primers within the assay. To quantify the absolute abundance of each unique TCRbeta CDR3 rearrangement, sequence reads were collapsed and filtered. For each sample, productive Simpson clonality was calculated by taking the square root of Simpson's diversity index across productive rearrangements. The table comes from immuneACCESS by way of TCRdb, which keeps in-frame sequences with V and J called. Part of the clones is missing from these tables; in studies checked, under half for an unresolved V gene and the rest for unknown reasons. V and J calls and clone size are as listed in that table; D and trimming were resolved from the DNA. For this sample there are about 120,000 clones; roughly nine tenths appear just once. Of the sample, around 30% is held by the ten largest clones.

Beyond this particular receptor, the publication reports: The quantity of clinical and demographic metadata differed by source and by participant and was supplied without curation.

Collaborating institutions collected whole blood in K2EDTA tubes following their own protocols. For TCRbeta analysis, collaborator samples were shipped as frozen whole blood, as isolated PBMCs, or as DNA extracted from either sample type. Comment on this clone: Its antigen specificity is not known. No much larger clone is present one base from it, and per-base qualities are unavailable.

Sample: peripheral blood. The receptor was derived from a man in his 70s with active or convalescent COVID-19.

Here the CDR3 is given as CATSVYSGHLWEQFF. The DNA is TGTGCCACCAGTGTTTATAGCGGCCATTTGTGGGAGCAGTTCTTC. The V and J genes are TRBV24-1 and TRBJ2-1, and the D gene may be TRBD2, 6 bases matching. V sheds 5 bases and J sheds 10 bases, leaving 20 bases between their ends. The germline V gene supplies CDR1 KGHDR and CDR2 SFDVKD. Spanning cysteine to phenylalanine, the CDR3 consists of 15 amino acids. Just CDR3 DNA is preserved here, 45 bases in frame from base 1.